The 27 T cell receptor beta chains below come from one sample, sequenced in a study of control samples from healthy donors and cancer patients. Assay: immunoSEQ multiplex PCR; the TCRdb copy retains only in-frame clones and omits some. This sample has about 110,000 clones, with 88% found just once. Specimen: PBMCs. These TCRs come from a woman in her fifties or sixties with lung cancer.

The J gene is TRBJ2-5, the V gene TRBV5-1; no firm D call. Germline CDR1 and CDR2: SGHRS and YFSETQ. This CDR3 is built from 11 residues. The ends were cut back, 3 bases at V and 10 bases at J, with 10 bases in the middle. The CDR3 loop is CASSSADLQYF. DNA of the CDR3: TGCGCCAGCAGCTCGGCAGACCTCCAGTACTTC.

The chain employs TRBV6-4 and TRBJ1-2, with a tentative D call TRBD1 (6 bases). The CDR3 is 16 amino acids. V dropped 2 bases and J dropped 4 bases, with 17 bases sitting between them. CDR1 is MRHNA and CDR2 is SNTAGT in the germline V gene. CDR3 sequence reads: CASSDATGRGFYGYTF. CDR3 sequence (DNA): TGTGCCAGCAGTGACGCGACAGGTAGGGGGTTCTATGGCTACACCTTC.

The chain couples TRBV11-3 to TRBJ2-1, with TRBD2 matching 10 bases. With 1 base clipped from V and 6 bases from J, the junction kept 6 bases outside the gene matches. The CDR3 consists of 16 residues. Germline loops: CDR1 SGHNT, CDR2 YENEEA. The CDR3 sequence is CASSLAGTSVINEQFF. In DNA, the CDR3 is TGTGCCAGCAGCTTAGCTGGGACTAGCGTTATCAATGAGCAGTTCTTC.

This clone is a singleton in its sample. The chain has TRBV21-1 and TRBJ1-2; TRBD1, the table's D call, lacks a check against the DNA. TRBV21-1 is a pseudogene. CDR3 length equals 15 residues. The CDR3 here is CASSKDGTREFGYTF. CDR3 sequence (DNA): TGTGCCAGCAGCAAAGATGGGACAAGGGAGTTCGGCTACACCTTC.

The V gene is TRBV4-1, the J gene TRBJ2-6, with D possibly being TRBD1 (6 bases). The CDR3 length is 16 residues. Germline CDR1 MGHRA, CDR2 YSYEKL. The V and J ends lost 0 bases and 3 bases respectively, with 9 bases between them. The chain's CDR3 is CASSQDGGFGANVLTF. As DNA, the CDR3 is TGCGCCAGCAGCCAAGATGGGGGCTTTGGGGCCAACGTCCTGACTTTC.

This clone was seen a single time. V gene TRBV6-6 combines with J gene TRBJ1-2, with a weak D call TRBD1 (5 bases). Germline V gene data show CDR1 as MNHNY and CDR2 as SVGAGI (reference sequence). V was pared by 5 bases and J by 8 bases, with 12 bases between. This CDR3 spans 12 amino acids. The CDR3 DNA reads TGTGCCAGCAGTCTCCAGGGAGACGGCTACACCTTC. It encodes CASSLQGDGYTF.

The chain employs TRBV18 and TRBJ1-2; D is undetermined. Germline CDR1 reads KGHSH; CDR2 reads LQKENI. The CDR3 covers 13 residues. Trimming cost V 3 bases and J 3 bases, with 8 bases left between them. The CDR3 DNA is TGTGCCAGCTCACCGGAGGGAGACTATGGCTACACCTTC. Protein product: CASSPEGDYGYTF.

This clone has a handful of counts. The chain recombines TRBV6-2 or TRBV6-3 with TRBJ1-2; 8 bases agree with TRBD1. The germline CDR1 and CDR2 sequences are MNHEY and SVGEGT. The CDR3 is 13 residues long. V lost 5 bases, J lost 5 bases, and 4 bases stayed unmatched. The CDR3 DNA follows: TGTGCCAGCAGTCCAGGGGGCGGATATGGCTACACCTTC. Protein: CASSPGGGYGYTF.

CDR3 sequence reads: CASSPGDRATGELFF. The DNA of the CDR3 is TGCGCCAGCAGCCCTGGGGACAGGGCGACCGGGGAGCTGTTTTTT. V usage is TRBV4-1 and J usage is TRBJ2-2; 9 bases are shared with TRBD1. Unmatched junction bases numbered 5, after V lost 4 bases and J lost 5 bases. The CDR3 is 15 amino acids. Germline V lookup: CDR1 MGHRA, CDR2 YSYEKL.

The chain joins TRBV3-1 (or the pseudogene TRBV3-2) to TRBJ2-7; 8 bases line up with TRBD2. The germline CDR1 and CDR2 sequences are LGHDT and YNNKEL (reference sequence). This CDR3 contains 15 residues. V gave up 1 base and J gave up 4 bases; unmatched junction bases: 6. This CDR3 is CASSQGSLAVYEQYF. The CDR3 coding sequence is TGTGCCAGCAGCCAAGGATCACTAGCGGTGTACGAGCAGTACTTC.

The rearrangement uses TRBV30 and TRBJ2-5; possible D gene TRBD2, 5 bases. V lost 5 bases and J 7 bases, leaving 17 bases between the germline ends. CDR3 size: 13 residues. Germline CDR1 GTSNPN, CDR2 SVGIG (reference sequence). This chain's CDR3 is CAWDPGRGRTQYF. The CDR3 DNA sequence: TGTGCCTGGGATCCTGGAAGAGGGAGGACCCAGTACTTC.

The V and J genes are TRBV18 and TRBJ1-2; D is uncertain. Deletions cut 2 bases from V and 8 bases from J, with 15 bases between. Germline CDR1 reads KGHSH; CDR2 reads LQKENI. This CDR3 is 14 amino acids long. The chain's CDR3 is CASSPSEGPEGYTF. CDR3 DNA sequence: TGTGCCAGCTCACCATCAGAAGGCCCTGAGGGCTACACCTTC.

The V gene is TRBV5-6, the J gene TRBJ1-2; D not certain. This CDR3 is 11 amino acids long. Germline V gene data show CDR1 as SGHDT and CDR2 as YYEEEE. V lost 7 bases and J 0 bases, leaving 4 bases between the germline ends. In DNA, the CDR3 is TGTGCCAGCGCCTCTAACTATGGCTACACCTTC. Protein: CASASNYGYTF.

This clone was detected only a few times. V usage is TRBV6-2 or TRBV6-3 and J usage is TRBJ1-2; tentatively, D is TRBD1 (5 bases). The CDR3 covers 14 residues. Germline V gene sequence: CDR1 MNHEY, CDR2 SVGEGT. The ends were cut back, 6 bases at V and 5 bases at J, with 16 bases in the middle. The CDR3 is CASSDRRAAYGYTF. The CDR3, as DNA: TGTGCCAGCAGCGACAGAAGGGCAGCTTATGGCTACACCTTC.

The rearrangement links TRBV18 to TRBJ2-1; maybe TRBD1 (6 bases). There are 17 residues in the CDR3. V dropped 2 bases and J dropped 2 bases, with 16 bases sitting between them. Per the germline V gene, CDR1 is KGHSH and CDR2 is LQKENI. The CDR3 loop reads CASSPGGPGVPYNEQFF. The CDR3, as DNA: TGTGCCAGCTCACCAGGGGGACCAGGGGTCCCCTACAATGAGCAGTTCTTC.

For this clone: This sample includes further DNA sequences coding for the same CDR3. The chain links TRBV5-6 to TRBJ2-1; the D gene is possibly TRBD2 (6 bases). CDR1 and CDR2 from the germline V gene are SGHDT and YYEEEE. The CDR3 extends over 14 amino acids. The germline V and J ends were trimmed by 4 bases and 6 bases, with 14 bases remaining between them. The CDR3 sequence is CASSIVLAPNEQFF. CDR3 nucleotide sequence: TGTGCCAGCAGCATTGTACTAGCACCCAATGAGCAGTTCTTC.

The chain links TRBV7-3 to TRBJ2-3; D uncertain. The V end lost 0 bases, the J end lost 2 bases, and 6 bases lay between the germline ends. CDR3 size: 14 residues. Germline loops: CDR1 SGHTA, CDR2 FQGTGA. CDR3 DNA: TGTGCCAGCAGCTTAACGCTGAACACAGATACGCAGTATTTT. Translation: CASSLTLNTDTQYF.

On this clone itself: One end of the junction does not line up with germline, which may come from a read error. The CDR3 here is CASSSASDLEDTQYF. The CDR3 nucleotides are TGTGCCAGCAGCTCAGCTAGCGACTTGGAAGATACCCAGTACTTC. This chain uses TRBV5-4 with TRBJ2-5, with D perhaps matching TRBD2 (6 bases). The CDR3 has 15 amino acids. Germline-derived CDR1 and CDR2 are SGHNT and YYREEE (reference sequence). The variable domain in full, completed from reference TRBV5-4 and TRBJ2-5, reads ETGVTQSPTHLIKTRGQQVTLRCSSQSGHNTVSWYQQALGQGPQFIFQYYREEENGRGNFPPRFSGLQFPNYSSELNVNALELDDSALYLCASSSASDLEDTQYFGPGTRLLVL.

The genes are TRBV6-5 and TRBJ2-1; possible D gene TRBD2, 5 bases. V lost 6 bases and J lost 2, with 14 bases in between. Looked up from germline, CDR1 is MNHEY and CDR2 is SVGAGI. The CDR3 is made up of 15 amino acids. This CDR3 reads CASSSTLAPYNEQFF. As DNA, the CDR3 is TGTGCCAGCAGCTCTACTCTAGCACCCTACAATGAGCAGTTCTTC.

The CDR3 nucleotides are TGTGCCAGCTCACCACAAGGTGATGGAAACACCATATATTTT. Its translation: CASSPQGDGNTIYF. The genes are TRBV18 and TRBJ1-3; D remains unclear. The length of the CDR3 is 14 residues. Trimming cost V 1 base and J 3 bases, with 7 bases left between them. Germline CDR1 KGHSH, CDR2 LQKENI.

The V call is TRBV28, the J call TRBJ1-1; D ambiguous. Trimming shortened V by 7 bases and J by 5 bases, and 8 bases separated the two germline ends. This CDR3 is built from 11 residues. CDR1 and CDR2 (germline): MDHEN, SYDVKM. The CDR3 sequence: CASNKGTEAFF. The CDR3 coding sequence is TGTGCCAGCAACAAGGGAACTGAAGCTTTCTTT. The variable domain in full, with the rest retrieved from reference TRBV28 and TRBJ1-1, is DVKVTQSSRYLVKRTGEKVFLECVQDMDHENMFWYRQDPGLGLRLIYFSYDVKMKEKGDIPEGYSVSREKKERFSLILESASTNQTSMYLCASNKGTEAFFGQGTRLTVV.

The count of this clone is one. The V gene is TRBV18, the J gene TRBJ1-2; 8 bases agree with TRBD1. V trimming: 5 bases; J trimming: 7 bases; junction bases outside the gene matches: 6. Germline assignment: CDR1 KGHSH and CDR2 LQKENI. The CDR3 totals 13 residues. CDR3 region: CASSAGTGGGYTF. The DNA of the CDR3 is TGTGCCAGCTCAGCCGGGACAGGAGGTGGCTACACCTTC.

The chain uses TRBV3-1 (or the pseudogene TRBV3-2) and TRBJ1-2; 10 bases agree with TRBD1. In germline, CDR1 is LGHDT, CDR2 YNNKEL (reference sequence). The trim removed 3 bases at V and 8 bases at J, leaving 3 bases unmatched. The CDR3 spans 13 residues. CDR3 in amino acids: CASSQGTGDGYTF. The CDR3 nucleotides are TGTGCCAGCAGCCAGGGGACAGGGGACGGCTACACCTTC.

This chain joins TRBV30 and TRBJ1-3; 10 bases fit TRBD1. CDR3 length: 17 residues. V gave up 0 bases and J gave up 4 bases; unmatched junction bases: 9. The germline gives CDR1 GTSNPN, CDR2 SVGIG (reference sequence). CDR3: CAWSVGTGASRGNTIYF. The CDR3 bases are TGTGCCTGGAGTGTAGGGACAGGGGCCTCTAGGGGAAACACCATATATTTT.

In this sample, this clone turned up a few times. The chain carries TRBV6-2 or TRBV6-3 and TRBJ2-3, with TRBD1 as a possible D gene (6 bases). Germline lookup yields CDR1 MNHEY and CDR2 SVGEGT. The CDR3 is made up of 14 amino acids. The germline V and J ends were trimmed by 5 bases and 4 bases, with 13 bases remaining between them. The CDR3 DNA is TGTGCCAGCAGTCCCAGGGGCTTCGCAGATACGCAGTATTTT. As protein: CASSPRGFADTQYF.

V gene TRBV27 combines with J gene TRBJ1-1, with a possible D match to TRBD1 (5 bases). Germline loops: CDR1 MNHEY, CDR2 SMNVEV (reference sequence). This CDR3 contains 15 residues. The V gene lost 0 bases and the J gene lost 1 base, with 9 bases spanning the gap. The CDR3 bases are TGTGCCAGCAGTTTATCAACAGGATCGAACACTGAAGCTTTCTTT. Its protein product is CASSLSTGSNTEAFF.

V is TRBV29-1 and J is TRBJ2-7, with a tentative D call TRBD1 (6 bases). Germline CDR1 and CDR2: SQVTM and ANQGSEA. V was trimmed by 3 bases and J by 1 base, leaving 7 bases between them. The CDR3 extends over 12 amino acids. CDR3 in amino acids: CSVETGSYEQYF. CDR3 bases: TGCAGCGTTGAGACAGGTTCCTACGAGCAGTACTTC.